This T cell receptor (beta chain) was recorded in a study of shared T cell receptors in the human thymus. In its sample, this clone was seen once. Repertoires were generated with immunoSEQ multiplex PCR, while TCRdb's copy carries only in-frame clones and drops some. The sample records about 380,000 clones, around 95% being singletons. V was cut by 2 bases and J by 2 bases, with 9 bases left in between. Looked up from germline, CDR1 is LNHDA and CDR2 is SQIVND (reference sequence). The CDR3 is 14 amino acids. What was sequenced was thymocytes. This receptor was identified in a human donor. The chain has TRBV19 and TRBJ1-1, with no clear D. The CDR3: CASSIKRPNTEAFF. The CDR3 DNA reads as TGTGCCAGTAGTATAAAGCGGCCTAACACTGAAGCTTTCTTT.